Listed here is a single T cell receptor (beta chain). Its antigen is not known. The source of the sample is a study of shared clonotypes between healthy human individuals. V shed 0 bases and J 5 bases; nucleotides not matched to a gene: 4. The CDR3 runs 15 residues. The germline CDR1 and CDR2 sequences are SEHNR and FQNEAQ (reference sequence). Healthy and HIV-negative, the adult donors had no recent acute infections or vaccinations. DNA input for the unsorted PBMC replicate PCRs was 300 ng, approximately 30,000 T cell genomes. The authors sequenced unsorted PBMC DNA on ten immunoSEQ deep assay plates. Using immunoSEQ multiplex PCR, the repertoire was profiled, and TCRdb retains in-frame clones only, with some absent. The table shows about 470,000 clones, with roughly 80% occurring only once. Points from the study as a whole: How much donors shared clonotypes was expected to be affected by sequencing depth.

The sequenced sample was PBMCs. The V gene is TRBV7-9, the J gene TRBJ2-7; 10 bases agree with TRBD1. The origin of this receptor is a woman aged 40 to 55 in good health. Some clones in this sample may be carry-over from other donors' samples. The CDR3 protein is CASSLAGTGVHEQYF. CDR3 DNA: TGTGCCAGCAGCTTAGCCGGGACAGGGGTCCACGAGCAGTACTTC.